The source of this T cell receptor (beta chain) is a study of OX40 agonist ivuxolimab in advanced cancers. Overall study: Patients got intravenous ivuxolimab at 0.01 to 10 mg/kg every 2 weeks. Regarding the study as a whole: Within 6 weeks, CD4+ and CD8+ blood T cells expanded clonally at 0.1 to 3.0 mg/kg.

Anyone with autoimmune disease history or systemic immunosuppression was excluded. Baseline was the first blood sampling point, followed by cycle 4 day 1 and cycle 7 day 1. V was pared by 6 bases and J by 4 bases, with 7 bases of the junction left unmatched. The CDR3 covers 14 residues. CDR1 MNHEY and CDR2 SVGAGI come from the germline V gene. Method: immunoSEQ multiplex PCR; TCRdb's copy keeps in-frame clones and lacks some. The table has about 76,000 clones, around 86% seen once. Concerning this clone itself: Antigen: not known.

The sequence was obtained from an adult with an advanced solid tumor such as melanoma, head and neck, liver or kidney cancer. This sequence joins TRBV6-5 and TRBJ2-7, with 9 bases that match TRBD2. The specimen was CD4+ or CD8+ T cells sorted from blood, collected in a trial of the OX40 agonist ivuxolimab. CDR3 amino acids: CASRTSGGTYEQYF. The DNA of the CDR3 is TGTGCCAGCAGGACCAGCGGGGGGACGTACGAGCAGTACTTC.